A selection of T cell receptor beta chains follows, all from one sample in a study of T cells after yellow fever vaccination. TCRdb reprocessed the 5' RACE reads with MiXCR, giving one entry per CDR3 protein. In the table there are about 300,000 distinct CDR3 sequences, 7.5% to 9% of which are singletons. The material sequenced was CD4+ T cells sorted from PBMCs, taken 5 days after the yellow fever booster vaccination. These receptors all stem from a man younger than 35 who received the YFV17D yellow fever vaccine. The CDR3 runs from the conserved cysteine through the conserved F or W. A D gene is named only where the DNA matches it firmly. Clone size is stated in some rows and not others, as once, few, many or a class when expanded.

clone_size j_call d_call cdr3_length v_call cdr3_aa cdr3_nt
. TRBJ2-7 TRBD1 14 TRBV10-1 CASSGTGTGGEQYF TGCGCCAGCAGTGGTACCGGGACAGGGGGCGAGCAGTACTTC
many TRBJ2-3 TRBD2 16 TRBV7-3 CASSPGTSGGTDTQYF TGTGCCAGCAGCCCCGGGACTAGCGGGGGCACAGATACGCAGTATTTT
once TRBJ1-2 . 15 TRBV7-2 CASSKVAGDNYGYTF TGTGCCAGCTCCAAAGTGGCAGGAGATAACTATGGCTACACCTTC
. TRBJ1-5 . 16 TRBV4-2 CASSPSLGASNQPQHF TGTGCCAGCAGCCCCTCCCTGGGGGCGAGCAATCAGCCCCAGCATTTT
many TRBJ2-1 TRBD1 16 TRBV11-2 CASSPSPDRATNEQFF TGTGCCAGCAGCCCTAGCCCGGACAGGGCGACCAATGAGCAGTTCTTC
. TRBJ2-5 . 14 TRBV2 CASKTSYYQETQYF TGTGCCAGCAAAACGTCCTACTACCAGGAGACCCAGTACTTC
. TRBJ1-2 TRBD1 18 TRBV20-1 CSAFSSALNNRGRGGYTF TGCAGTGCTTTCTCTTCCGCTTTAAACAACAGGGGAAGGGGTGGCTACACCTTC
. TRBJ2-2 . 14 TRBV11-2 CASSLVGRPGELFF TGTGCCAGCAGCTTAGTGGGCCGTCCCGGGGAGCTGTTTTTT
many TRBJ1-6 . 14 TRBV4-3 CASSQGGLYAPLHF TGCGCCAGCAGCCAAGGTGGGCTGTATGCACCCCTCCACTTT
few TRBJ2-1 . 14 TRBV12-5 CASGKGGLVNEQFF TGTGCTAGTGGAAAAGGGGGACTGGTGAATGAGCAGTTCTTC
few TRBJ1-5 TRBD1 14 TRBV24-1 CATSEGDRDEPQHF TGTGCCACCAGTGAAGGGGACAGGGACGAGCCCCAGCATTTT
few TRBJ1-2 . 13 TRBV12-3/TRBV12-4 CASSRVRGDGYTF TGTGCCAGTTCCCGGGTAAGAGGGGATGGCTACACCTTC
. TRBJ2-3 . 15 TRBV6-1 CASSSLGGGPDTQYF TGTGCCAGCAGCTCCTTGGGAGGGGGCCCAGATACGCAGTATTTT
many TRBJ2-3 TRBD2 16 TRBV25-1 CASSAASGVLTDTQYF TGTGCCAGCAGTGCAGCTAGCGGAGTACTCACAGATACGCAGTATTTT
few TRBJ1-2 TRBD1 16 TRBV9 CASSGDRRGLGYGYTF TGTGCCAGCAGCGGGGACAGGAGGGGGTTGGGCTATGGCTACACCTTC
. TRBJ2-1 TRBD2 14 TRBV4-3 CASSRTSGDNEQFF TGCGCCAGCAGCCGGACTAGCGGGGACAATGAGCAGTTCTTC
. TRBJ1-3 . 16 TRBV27 CASSLGGHASGNTIYF TGTGCCAGCAGTCTAGGTGGACATGCCTCTGGAAACACCATATATTTT
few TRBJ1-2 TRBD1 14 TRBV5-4 CASSSPGTGAGYTF TGTGCCAGCAGCTCGCCAGGGACAGGGGCTGGCTACACCTTC
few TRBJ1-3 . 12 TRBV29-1 CSVDGGGNTIYF TGCAGCGTTGACGGGGGCGGAAACACCATATATTTT
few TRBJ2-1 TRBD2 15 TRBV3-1 CASSQIAGGFDEQFF TGTGCCAGCAGCCAAATAGCGGGGGGGTTCGATGAGCAGTTCTTC
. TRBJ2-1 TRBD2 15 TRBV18 CASSPPGLAYNEQFF TGTGCCAGCTCACCCCCGGGACTAGCGTACAATGAGCAGTTCTTC
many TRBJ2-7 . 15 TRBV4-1 CASSQNSPAGAEQYF TGCGCCAGCAGCCAAAATTCCCCCGCCGGGGCCGAGCAGTACTTC
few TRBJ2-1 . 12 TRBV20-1 CSASLQDNEQFF TGCAGTGCTAGTCTCCAGGACAATGAGCAGTTCTTC
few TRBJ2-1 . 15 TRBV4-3 CASSQEGGVYNEQFF TGCGCCAGCAGCCAAGAAGGTGGAGTATACAATGAGCAGTTCTTC
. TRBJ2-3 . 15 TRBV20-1 CSARDGGSITDTQYF TGCAGTGCTAGAGATGGCGGGTCTATCACAGATACGCAGTATTTT
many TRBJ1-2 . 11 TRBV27 CASPVRVGYTF TGTGCCAGCCCTGTAAGGGTAGGCTACACCTTC
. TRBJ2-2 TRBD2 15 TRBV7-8 CASSPSGANTGELFF TGTGCCAGCAGCCCTAGCGGGGCGAACACCGGGGAGCTGTTTTTT
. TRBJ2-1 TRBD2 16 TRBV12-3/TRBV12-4 CASSSTLAGDYNEQFF TGTGCCAGCAGTTCCACTCTAGCGGGGGACTACAATGAGCAGTTCTTC
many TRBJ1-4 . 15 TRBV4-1 CASSQVGTTNEKLFF TGCGCCAGCAGCCAAGTTGGGACGACTAATGAAAAACTGTTTTTT
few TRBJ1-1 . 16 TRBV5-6 CASSFTPGRLNTEAFF TGTGCCAGCAGCTTCACCCCGGGACGGCTGAACACTGAAGCTTTCTTT
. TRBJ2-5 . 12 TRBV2 CASKTGEETQYF TGTGCCAGCAAAACGGGGGAAGAGACCCAGTACTTC
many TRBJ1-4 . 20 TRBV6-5 CASSYKRGATLGSGNEKLFF TGTGCCAGCAGTTACAAACGCGGGGCGACTCTTGGCTCTGGTAATGAAAAACTGTTTTTT
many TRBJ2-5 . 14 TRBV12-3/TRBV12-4 CASSLGSVPETQYF TGTGCCAGCAGTTTAGGCTCCGTCCCGGAGACCCAGTACTTC
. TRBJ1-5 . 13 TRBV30 CAWSVAGNQPQHF TGTGCCTGGAGTGTAGCAGGAAATCAGCCCCAGCATTTT
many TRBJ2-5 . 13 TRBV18 CASSRGSLETQYF TGTGCCAGCTCACGGGGGTCTTTAGAGACCCAGTACTTC
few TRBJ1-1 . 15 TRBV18 CASSPIESIYTEAFF TGTGCCAGCTCACCGATCGAGTCAATTTACACTGAAGCTTTCTTT
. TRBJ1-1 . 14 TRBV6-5 CASSWGKGNTEAFF TGTGCCAGCAGTTGGGGGAAGGGGAACACTGAAGCTTTCTTT
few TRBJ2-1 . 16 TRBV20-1 CSARNFRLGNYNEQFF TGCAGTGCTAGAAATTTTAGGCTCGGGAACTACAATGAGCAGTTCTTC
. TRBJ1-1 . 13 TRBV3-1 CASSQDRVGPAFF TGTGCCAGCAGCCAAGATAGGGTCGGTCCAGCTTTCTTT
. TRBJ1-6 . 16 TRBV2 CASSEFGRQGPSPLHF TGTGCCAGCAGTGAATTCGGCCGGCAGGGCCCATCACCCCTCCACTTT
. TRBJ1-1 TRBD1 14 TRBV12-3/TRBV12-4 CASRNRGLGTEAFF TGTGCCAGCAGGAACAGGGGGCTGGGCACTGAAGCTTTCTTT
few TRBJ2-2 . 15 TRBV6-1 CASSPEILNTGELFF TGTGCCAGCAGCCCAGAGATCCTGAACACCGGGGAGCTGTTTTTT
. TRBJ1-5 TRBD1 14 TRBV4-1 CASSQEQGPIPQHF TGCGCCAGCAGCCAAGAACAGGGGCCCATTCCCCAGCATTTT
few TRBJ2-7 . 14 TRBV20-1 CSAGATGSSYEQYF TGCAGTGCTGGCGCGACAGGTAGCTCCTACGAGCAGTACTTC
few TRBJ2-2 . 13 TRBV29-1 CSFLAWGTGELFF TGCAGCTTTCTGGCTTGGGGCACCGGGGAGCTGTTTTTT
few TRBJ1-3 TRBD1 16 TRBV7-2 CASSLYRTGLGNTIYF TGTGCCAGCAGCTTATACCGGACAGGGTTAGGAAACACCATATATTTT
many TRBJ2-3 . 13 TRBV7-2 CASSSRVADTQYF TGTGCCAGCAGCTCCCGGGTGGCGGATACGCAGTATTTT
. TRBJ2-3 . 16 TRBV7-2 CASSPGDPLGTDTQYF TGTGCCAGCAGCCCCGGGGACCCCTTGGGGACAGATACGCAGTATTTT
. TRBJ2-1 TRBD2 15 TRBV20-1 CSAPGTSRSYNEQFF TGCAGTGCCCCCGGGACTAGCCGCTCCTACAATGAGCAGTTCTTC
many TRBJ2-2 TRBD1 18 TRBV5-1 CASSLQPTGQGNTGELFF TGCGCCAGCAGCTTACAACCTACGGGACAGGGGAACACCGGGGAGCTGTTTTTT
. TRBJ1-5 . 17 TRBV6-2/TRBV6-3 CASTRTWALGSNQPQHF TGTGCCAGCACTCGTACATGGGCCTTGGGTAGCAATCAGCCCCAGCATTTT
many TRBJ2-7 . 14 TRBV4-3 CASSPRQESYEQYF TGCGCCAGCAGCCCAAGACAGGAAAGTTACGAGCAGTACTTC
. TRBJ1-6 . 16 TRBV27 CASSLIGISYNSPLHF TGTGCCAGCAGTTTGATCGGGATCTCCTATAATTCACCCCTCCACTTT
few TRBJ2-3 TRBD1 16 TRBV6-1 CASSSTGGRATDTQYF TGTGCCAGCAGTTCGACAGGGGGTCGGGCGACAGATACGCAGTATTTT
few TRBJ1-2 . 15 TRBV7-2 CASSPQPGRNYGYTF TGTGCCAGCAGCCCCCAACCGGGACGGAACTATGGCTACACCTTC
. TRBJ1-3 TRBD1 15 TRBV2 CASSQDRGHGNTIYF TGTGCCAGCAGCCAGGACAGGGGGCATGGAAACACCATATATTTT
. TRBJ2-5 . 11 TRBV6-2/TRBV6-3 CASSHSSAQYF TGTGCCAGCAGCCATTCTAGCGCCCAGTACTTC